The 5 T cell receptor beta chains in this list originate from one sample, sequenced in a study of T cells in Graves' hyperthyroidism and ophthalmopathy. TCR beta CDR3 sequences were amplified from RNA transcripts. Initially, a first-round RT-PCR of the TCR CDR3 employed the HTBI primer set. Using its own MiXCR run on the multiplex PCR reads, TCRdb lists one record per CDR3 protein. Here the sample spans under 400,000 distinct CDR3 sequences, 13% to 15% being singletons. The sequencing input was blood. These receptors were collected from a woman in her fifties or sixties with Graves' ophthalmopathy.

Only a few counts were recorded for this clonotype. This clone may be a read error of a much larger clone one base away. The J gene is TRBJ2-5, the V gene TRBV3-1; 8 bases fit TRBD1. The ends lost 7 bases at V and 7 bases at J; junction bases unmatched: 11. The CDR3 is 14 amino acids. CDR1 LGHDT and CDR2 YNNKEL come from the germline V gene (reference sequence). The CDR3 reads CASTASGGSGTQYF. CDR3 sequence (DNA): TGTGCCAGCACGGCTTCAGGGGGCTCGGGGACCCAGTACTTC.

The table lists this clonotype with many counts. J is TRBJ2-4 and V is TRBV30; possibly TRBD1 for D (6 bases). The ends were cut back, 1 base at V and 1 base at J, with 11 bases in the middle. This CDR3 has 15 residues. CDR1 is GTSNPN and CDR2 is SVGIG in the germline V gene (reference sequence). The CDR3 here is CAWSGLGAAKNIQYF. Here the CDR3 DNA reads TGTGCCTGGAGTGGTCTGGGGGCTGCCAAAAACATTCAGTACTTC.

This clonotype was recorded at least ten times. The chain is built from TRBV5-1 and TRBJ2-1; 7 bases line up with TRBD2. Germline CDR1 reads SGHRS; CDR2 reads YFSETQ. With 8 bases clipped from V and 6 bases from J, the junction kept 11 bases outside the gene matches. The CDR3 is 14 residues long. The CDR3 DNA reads TGCGCCAGTACGCGGGGCGGGAGTGGCAATGAGCAGTTCTTC. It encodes CASTRGGSGNEQFF.

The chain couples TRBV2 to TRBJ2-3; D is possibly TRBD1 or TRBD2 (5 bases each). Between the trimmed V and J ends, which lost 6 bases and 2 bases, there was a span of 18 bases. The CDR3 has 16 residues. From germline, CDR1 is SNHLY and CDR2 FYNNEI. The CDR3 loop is CASRELPGPNTDTQYF. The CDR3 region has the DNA TGTGCCAGCAGAGAACTTCCGGGACCCAACACAGATACGCAGTATTTT.

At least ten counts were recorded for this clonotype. The CDR3 DNA reads TGTGCCAGCAGCCTCGGGACTAGCGGGAGTCACGAGCAGTACTTC. It yields the protein CASSLGTSGSHEQYF. The rearrangement joins TRBV7-3 to TRBJ2-7, with 14 positions matching TRBD2. V lost 5 bases, J lost 5 bases, and 5 bases stayed unmatched. This CDR3 has 15 residues. Germline V lookup: CDR1 SGHTA, CDR2 FQGTGA. The entire variable domain, with the rest obtained from reference TRBV7-3 and TRBJ2-7, is as follows: GAGVSQTPSNKVTEKGKYVELRCDPISGHTALYWYRQSLGQGPEFLIYFQGTGAADDSGLPNDRFFAVRPEGSVSTLKIQRTERGDSAVYLCASSLGTSGSHEQYFGPGTRLTVT.